This passage covers 16 T cell receptor beta chains from one sample sequenced in a study of T cells in Graves' hyperthyroidism and ophthalmopathy. Researchers amplified the TCR beta CDR3 regions from RNA transcripts. Carried out on the TCR CDR3, a first-round RT-PCR used the HTBI primer set. One entry per CDR3 protein results from TCRdb running MiXCR on the multiplex PCR reads. This repertoire shows about 520,000 distinct CDR3 sequences, around 22% found once; its top ten account for 11%. Material: blood. These receptors were taken from a woman between 25 and 40 years old with Graves' ophthalmopathy.

This clonotype has ten or more counts. The J gene is TRBJ1-1, the V gene TRBV6-2 or TRBV6-3; the D is unclear. Germline V gene sequence: CDR1 MNHEY, CDR2 SVGEGT. There are 14 residues in the CDR3. Trimming cost V 3 bases and J 0 bases, with 8 bases left between them. The CDR3 region is CASSYRSMNTEAFF. CDR3 nucleotide sequence: TGTGCCAGCAGTTATCGCAGTATGAACACTGAAGCTTTCTTT.

This clonotype was counted ten times or more. This chain links TRBV6-5 with TRBJ1-5; D gene uncertain. CDR1 and CDR2 (germline): MNHEY, SVGAGI. This CDR3 region has 13 residues. V was shortened by 0 bases and J by 8 bases, with 8 bases between the two germline ends. CDR3 in amino acids: CASSYSRGEPQHF. CDR3 coding DNA: TGTGCCAGCAGTTACTCAAGAGGAGAGCCCCAGCATTTT.

This clonotype was recorded many times. The chain couples TRBV12-3 or TRBV12-4 to TRBJ1-5, with D hard to call. The V and J ends lost 6 bases and 1 base respectively, with 13 bases between them. CDR3 size: 15 residues. As DNA, the CDR3 is TGTGCCAGCAGCCTCGGAGGGATGAGCAATCAGCCCCAGCATTTT. It translates to CASSLGGMSNQPQHF.

This chain uses TRBV6-4 with TRBJ2-5, with 7 positions matching TRBD1. Looked up from germline, CDR1 is MRHNA and CDR2 is SNTAGT. V lost 6 bases to trimming and J lost 3 bases; unmatched junction nucleotides: 4. The CDR3 has 13 residues. CDR3 residues: CASRMTGKETQYF. The CDR3 DNA follows: TGTGCCAGCAGGATGACAGGGAAAGAGACCCAGTACTTC.

The rearrangement uses TRBV11-1 and TRBJ1-1, with 12 nucleotides matching TRBD1. Trimming cost V 2 bases and J 1 base; bases outside gene matches: 2. Germline CDR1 reads SGHAT; CDR2 reads FQDESV (reference sequence). This CDR3 is built from 16 residues. The CDR3 nucleotides are TGTGCCAGCAGCTTATTGGGACAGGGGGCGAACACTGAAGCTTTCTTT. Its protein product is CASSLLGQGANTEAFF.

The V and J genes are TRBV6-2 or TRBV6-3 and TRBJ1-5, with TRBD1 matching 7 bases. This CDR3 is 18 amino acids long. V dropped 6 bases and J dropped 0; count of bases not matched to a gene: 14. Germline-derived CDR1 and CDR2 are MNHEY and SVGEGT. CDR3 DNA: TGTGCCAGCAGCAAACCACGGGACAGCCCGCATAGCAATCAGCCCCAGCATTTT. Translating gives CASSKPRDSPHSNQPQHF.

This clonotype showed up many times. This sequence joins TRBV7-9 and TRBJ1-2; no clear D gene. The CDR3 covers 13 residues. The V and J ends lost 0 bases and 6 bases respectively, with 8 bases between them. Per the germline V gene, CDR1 is SEHNR and CDR2 is FQNEAQ (reference sequence). The CDR3 nucleotides are TGTGCCAGCAGCTTAGCGATGGCGGATGGCTACACCTTC. Translating gives CASSLAMADGYTF.

This clonotype has at least ten counts. The chain carries TRBV28 and TRBJ2-3, with TRBD2 identical over 7 bases. CDR3 size: 13 residues. J gave up 5 bases and V 7 bases, and 6 bases lay outside the gene matches. CDR1 and CDR2 from the germline V gene are MDHEN and SYDVKM. The CDR3 here is CASIGGDGDTQYF. CDR3 sequence (DNA): TGTGCCAGCATTGGGGGGGATGGAGATACGCAGTATTTT.

This clonotype has at least ten counts. The V call is TRBV24-1, the J call TRBJ1-5; TRBD1 matches at 7 bases. From germline, CDR1 is KGHDR and CDR2 SFDVKD. The V segment lost 3 bases and the J segment 2 bases; nucleotides outside the gene matches: 6. CDR3 length: 16 residues. The CDR3 spells CATSDGRDSGNQPQHF. The CDR3 DNA follows: TGTGCCACCAGTGATGGTCGGGACAGCGGCAATCAGCCCCAGCATTTT.

The J gene is TRBJ1-5, the V gene TRBV25-1, with no clear D. CDR3 length equals 15 residues. V was pared by 3 bases and J by 2 bases, with 11 bases between. Germline V gene lookup returns CDR1 MGHDK and CDR2 SYGVNS. The CDR3 bases are TGTGCCAGCAGTGACCGAGGGTCGCGCAATCAGCCCCAGCATTTT. Translating it yields CASSDRGSRNQPQHF.

This clonotype occurred many times. The V gene is TRBV4-2, the J gene TRBJ1-2; D is undetermined. Trimming cost V 0 bases and J 2 bases, with 16 bases left between them. The V gene's germline CDR1 is LGHNA and CDR2 YNFKEQ. This CDR3 spans 17 amino acids. The CDR3 DNA reads as TGTGCCAGCAGCCAAGATCCCCTAATCGCAGAAAACTATGGCTACACCTTC. It is translated as CASSQDPLIAENYGYTF.

The table lists this clonotype with a few counts. The rearrangement links TRBV20-1 to TRBJ1-2, with a weak D call TRBD1 (5 bases). CDR3 length: 15 residues. V was trimmed by 3 bases and J by 0 bases, leaving 14 bases between them. The germline V gene has CDR1 DFQATT and CDR2 SNEGSKA (reference sequence). This CDR3 reads CSARDAGQANYGYTF. The CDR3 DNA sequence: TGCAGTGCTAGGGATGCAGGACAAGCTAACTATGGCTACACCTTC.

V is TRBV14 and J is TRBJ2-2; perhaps TRBD1 as D (6 bases). The CDR3 is 15 residues long. Germline lookup yields CDR1 SGHDN and CDR2 FVKESK. V was cut by 2 bases and J by 2 bases, with 9 bases left in between. This chain's CDR3 is CASSQLTGNTGELFF. As DNA, the CDR3 is TGTGCCAGCAGCCAACTGACAGGAAACACCGGGGAGCTGTTTTTT.

Many counts were recorded for this clonotype. This sequence joins TRBV28 and TRBJ1-1; D unresolved. CDR3 length equals 13 residues. V lost 4 bases and J 6 bases, leaving 12 bases between the germline ends. CDR1 MDHEN and CDR2 SYDVKM come from the germline V gene. The CDR3 here is CASSSGQAAEAFF. The DNA for the CDR3 is TGTGCCAGCAGTTCGGGTCAGGCGGCTGAAGCTTTCTTT.

The chain carries TRBV20-1 and TRBJ2-5; 8 bases match TRBD2. J lost 5 bases, V lost 5 bases, and 10 bases had no gene match. Germline V gene data show CDR1 as DFQATT and CDR2 as SNEGSKA (reference sequence). This CDR3 region has 14 residues. CDR3 coding DNA: TGCAGTGCTGACCTAACGGGGGGGCGCGAGACCCAGTACTTC. It codes for CSADLTGGRETQYF.

Here the CDR3 reads CASKGLDGYTF. As DNA, the CDR3 is TGTGCCAGCAAAGGGCTTGATGGCTACACCTTC. This rearrangement joins TRBV27 to TRBJ1-2, with D unclear. The germline CDR1 and CDR2 sequences are MNHEY and SMNVEV (reference sequence). This CDR3 is 11 amino acids long. Trimming removed 7 bases at V and 6 bases at J, with 9 bases between.